This is a list of T cell receptor beta chains from one sample in a study of cytomegalovirus exposure and HLA in healthy donors. Using immunoSEQ multiplex PCR, the repertoire was profiled, and TCRdb retains in-frame clones only, with some absent. The sample lists 110,000 to 150,000 clones, roughly 82% occurring once. Material: PBMCs. The receptors here all came from a male donor in good health and CMV-seronegative. Each CDR3 is given with its conserved first and last residue. The D gene is left open where the match is weak. A row's size may be missing; if present it is once, few, many or a size class.

v_call	clone_size	d_call	j_call	cdr3_nt	cdr3_aa
TRBV5-1	NA	TRBD2	TRBJ2-5	TGCGCCAGCAGTTTAAGACTAGCGGGAAACCAAGAGACCCAGTACTTC	CASSLRLAGNQETQYF
TRBV7-9	NA	TRBD2	TRBJ2-2	TGTGCCAGCAGCTTAGAATATAGTAGCGGGATCCTTTCCGGGGAGCTGTTTTTT	CASSLEYSSGILSGELFF
TRBV28	NA	TRBD2	TRBJ2-7	TGTGCCAGCAGTTTTGGGTTAGCGGGAGTGGATGAGCAGTACTTC	CASSFGLAGVDEQYF
TRBV7-8	NA	NA	TRBJ1-5	TGTGCCAGCAGCCAGGGTAGCAATCAGCCCCAGCATTTT	CASSQGSNQPQHF
TRBV6-5	few	NA	TRBJ2-3	TGTGCCAGCTCCGCCCAGCAGAGGGATACGCAGTATTTT	CASSAQQRDTQYF
TRBV28	NA	NA	TRBJ1-2	TGTGCCAGCAGTTTTGGCTTCTATGGCTACACCTTC	CASSFGFYGYTF
TRBV7-9	NA	TRBD2	TRBJ2-7	TGTTCCAGCAGCTTTTGGACTAGCGGGGAGCAGTACTTC	CSSSFWTSGEQYF
TRBV7-9	NA	NA	TRBJ1-2	TGTGCCAGCACCCCCCATGGCGGGGAGGGCTACACCTTC	CASTPHGGEGYTF
TRBV29-1	NA	NA	TRBJ2-3	TGCAGCGTTGAAGATCCCCTTAGCGGTCGCACAGATACGCAGTATTTT	CSVEDPLSGRTDTQYF
TRBV13	NA	NA	TRBJ1-6	TGTGCCAGCAGCTTGTACTCCTATAATTCACCCCTCCACTTT	CASSLYSYNSPLHF
TRBV14	NA	TRBD1	TRBJ2-7	TGTGCCAGCAGCCAGGTACAAAACCGGGACAGCCTCTCCTACGAGCAGTACTTC	CASSQVQNRDSLSYEQYF
TRBV30	NA	TRBD2	TRBJ2-1	TGTGCCTGGAGTGATCTTGCGGGAGGGGGTTACAATGAGCAGTTCTTC	CAWSDLAGGGYNEQFF
TRBV28	NA	TRBD2	TRBJ2-3	TGTGCCAGCAGGGGTTGGCTAGCGGGAGGGCCCTCGGGTAGCACAGATACGCAGTATTTT	CASRGWLAGGPSGSTDTQYF
TRBV9	NA	NA	TRBJ1-4	TGTGCCAGCAGCGTAGATGGCACCGGAGGAGCAACTAATGAAAAACTGTTTTTT	CASSVDGTGGATNEKLFF
TRBV5-1	NA	NA	TRBJ2-2	TGCGCCAGCAGCAACCAGGGGCGCGTCGCCGGGGAGCTGTTTTTT	CASSNQGRVAGELFF
TRBV29-1	NA	TRBD2	TRBJ2-1	TGCAGCGTCTGGACTAGCGGGAGGATCAATGAGCAGTTCTTC	CSVWTSGRINEQFF
TRBV10-3	NA	NA	TRBJ2-3	TGTGCCATCAGTGAAGTAAAGGCGGGCACAGATACGCAGTATTTT	CAISEVKAGTDTQYF
TRBV11-1	NA	NA	TRBJ2-1	TGTGCCAGCAGCATAAACAATGAGCAGTTCTTC	CASSINNEQFF
TRBV7-8	NA	NA	TRBJ2-5	TGTGCCAGCAGCCGGCGACGGAGCGCAATCCAAGAGACCCAGTACTTC	CASSRRRSAIQETQYF
TRBV28	NA	TRBD1	TRBJ1-3	TGTGCCAGTGGAACGGACAGGGCTGTAGACACCATATATTTT	CASGTDRAVDTIYF
TRBV28	NA	TRBD2	TRBJ2-7	TGTGCCAGCAGTTCCCCGCTGTCTAGCGGGAGGGCCGGGTACGAGCAGTACTTC	CASSSPLSSGRAGYEQYF
TRBV7-3	NA	TRBD1	TRBJ1-1	TGTGCCAGCAGCGAAAGTCGGACAGGGAACACTGAAGCTTTCTTT	CASSESRTGNTEAFF
TRBV14	NA	TRBD1	TRBJ1-1	TGTGCCAGCAGCCGACAGGGGTATACTGAAGCTTTCTTT	CASSRQGYTEAFF
TRBV9	NA	NA	TRBJ1-3	TGTGCCAGCAGCCCCCTAGTACAGGGAAGCTCTGGAAACACCATATATTTT	CASSPLVQGSSGNTIYF
TRBV28	NA	NA	TRBJ1-1	TGTGCCAGCAGCCTCGACAGGAGGCTCTACTCTGAAGCTTTCTTT	CASSLDRRLYSEAFF
TRBV2	NA	TRBD1	TRBJ1-1	TGTGCCAGCAGTCAACCGGGACAGGGGGCGGTGGGCACTGAAGCTTTCTTT	CASSQPGQGAVGTEAFF
TRBV19	NA	NA	TRBJ2-4	TGTGCCAGTAGCAGTCACAAAAACATTCAGTACTTC	CASSSHKNIQYF
TRBV2	NA	TRBD1	TRBJ2-1	TGTGCCAGCAGTGAAACTGGACAGGGGAACAATGAGCAGTTCTTC	CASSETGQGNNEQFF
TRBV5-8	NA	NA	TRBJ2-1	TGTGCCAGCAGTTTCATCCCTTTGGAGGGCACAAGCTCCTACAATGAGCAGTTCTTC	CASSFIPLEGTSSYNEQFF
TRBV4-3	few	TRBD1	TRBJ1-1	TGCGCCAGCAGCCAAGGGGACAGCTTTCACACTGAAGCTTTCTTT	CASSQGDSFHTEAFF
TRBV7-9	NA	NA	TRBJ1-2	TGTGCCAGCAGTCTCGATGGCCTGAACTATGGCTACACCTTC	CASSLDGLNYGYTF
TRBV27	NA	TRBD1	TRBJ1-1	TGTGCCACCGCCCCAGGGGGCGCGAGTAGAACTGAAGCTTTCTTT	CATAPGGASRTEAFF
TRBV13	NA	TRBD2	TRBJ2-3	TGTGCCAGCAGCGAGGGGGGACTAGTGGCTTCGAGCACAGATACGCAGTATTTT	CASSEGGLVASSTDTQYF
TRBV27	once	NA	TRBJ1-1	TGTGCCAGCAGTCTAACAGACAACATGAACACTGAAGCTTTCTTT	CASSLTDNMNTEAFF
TRBV7-2	NA	NA	TRBJ2-7	TGTGCCAGCAGTGAGAAGCGGTACTACGAGCAGTACTTC	CASSEKRYYEQYF
TRBV30	NA	NA	TRBJ2-7	TGTGCCTGGAGCCCCAACTACGAGCAGTACTTC	CAWSPNYEQYF
TRBV30	NA	NA	TRBJ1-1	TGTGCCTGGAGTATTCCAACACAGAACACTGAAGCTTTCTTT	CAWSIPTQNTEAFF
TRBV5-1	NA	TRBD2	TRBJ2-7	TGCGCCAGCAGCTTGGCCAGTGCGGGGGGCTCACACGAGCAGTACTTC	CASSLASAGGSHEQYF
TRBV7-8	NA	TRBD1	TRBJ1-4	TGTGCCAGCAGCTTAGCGCTATGGGGGGACAGGATACCTTTTGGGCGGCTGTTTTTT	CASSLALWGDRIPFGRLFF
TRBV27	NA	TRBD2	TRBJ2-7	TGTGCCAGCAGTGCAACCGGGACTAGCGCTTACGAGCAGTACTTC	CASSATGTSAYEQYF
TRBV19	NA	NA	TRBJ1-3	TGTGCCAGCAAGGATAGAGGCCGGTCCTCTGGAAACACCATATATTTT	CASKDRGRSSGNTIYF
TRBV27	NA	NA	TRBJ2-7	TGTGCCAACAGTTGGCCCGGGGAGGAGCAGTACTTC	CANSWPGEEQYF
TRBV6-5	few	TRBD1	TRBJ2-1	TGTGCCAGCAGTTACACGGGACAGGGTTACTACAATGAGCAGTTCTTC	CASSYTGQGYYNEQFF
TRBV28	NA	NA	TRBJ2-5	TGTGCCAGCTCTACCGGGGGTGGTCAAGAGACCCAGTACTTC	CASSTGGGQETQYF
TRBV7-2	NA	TRBD1	TRBJ1-3	TGTGCCAGCAGCTTAGCGGGACAGGGGGGAGACACCATATATTTT	CASSLAGQGGDTIYF
TRBV6-5	NA	NA	TRBJ2-7	TGTGCCAGCAGCGAAGACAGCGACTACGAGCAGTACTTC	CASSEDSDYEQYF